This T cell receptor beta chain was captured by sequencing in a study of regulatory T cells in long-lasting Graves disease. Germline values: CDR1 MGHDK, CDR2 SYGVNS. The CDR3 is 15 amino acids. V was clipped by 8 bases and J by 7 bases; unmatched bases: 12. Study findings and constraints: When disease was persistent, TRBV28, TRBJ1-2 and TRBJ2-5 were the favored segments.

Comments on this clonotype: Its antigen is not identified.

Indicated time point: persistent/refractory GD, antithyroid drugs over 5 years with positive TRAb. The authors made the TCR library using RNA they extracted from PBMCs. Graves' disease diagnoses followed American Thyroid Association guidelines. Both iRepertoire HTBI primers and Arm-PCR of CDR3 regions were used to build the TCR beta libraries. MiXCR, run by TCRdb on the multiplex PCR reads, gives a single entry per CDR3 protein. The sample has about 430,000 distinct CDR3 sequences, roughly 23% seen once; the top ten hold roughly an eighth. The rearrangement uses TRBV25-1 and TRBJ2-5, with 11 bases lining up with TRBD1. The sample in question was peripheral blood mononuclear cells (PBMCs), obtained when the disease was refractory, from a patient treated with antithyroid drugs. The clonotype comes from a female donor with Graves disease. CDR3 coding DNA: TGTGCCAGCGGCAACTCCGGGACAGGGGGTTGGACCCAGTACTTC. Residues: CASGNSGTGGWTQYF.